This passage covers 14 T cell receptor beta chains from one sample sequenced in a study of control samples from healthy donors and cancer patients. The repertoire was sequenced with immunoSEQ multiplex PCR; TCRdb's copy has only in-frame clones and lacks some. The sample holds roughly 18,000 clones, 80% to 90% seen once. The sequenced material came from PBMCs. The source of these receptors is an older woman with lung cancer.

The genes are TRBV3-1 (or the pseudogene TRBV3-2) and TRBJ2-7; no firm D call. Germline CDR1 reads LGHDT; CDR2 reads YNNKEL (reference sequence). This CDR3 contains 12 residues. Trimming stripped 0 bases from V and 5 bases from J, with 5 bases between. The CDR3 protein is CASSQDYNEQYF. CDR3 DNA sequence: TGTGCCAGCAGCCAAGATTACAACGAGCAGTACTTC.

The chain carries TRBV3-1 (or the pseudogene TRBV3-2) and TRBJ1-4; 9 bases match TRBD1. Germline V gene sequence: CDR1 LGHDT, CDR2 YNNKEL (reference sequence). CDR3 length: 17 amino acids. J lost 10 bases, V lost 1 base, and 13 bases had no gene match. CDR3 in DNA: TGTGCCAGCAGCCAAGGACAGGGGGTAGGTTACTATCGAAAACTGTTTTTT. Protein sequence: CASSQGQGVGYYRKLFF.

This rearrangement joins TRBV3-1 (or the pseudogene TRBV3-2) to TRBJ2-1, with D tentatively TRBD2 (6 bases). CDR3 length equals 15 residues. V was clipped by 0 bases and J by 4 bases, with 10 bases between them. CDR1 and CDR2 from the germline V gene are LGHDT and YNNKEL (reference sequence). The CDR3 DNA reads TGTGCCAGCAGCCAAGACGGGAGCGGTTACAATGAGCAGTTCTTC. This encodes CASSQDGSGYNEQFF.

The J gene is TRBJ2-6, the V gene TRBV4-3; TRBD1 is a possible D gene (5 bases). The V gene lost 0 bases and the J gene lost 2 bases, with 11 bases spanning the gap. Germline assignment: CDR1 LGHNA and CDR2 YSLEER. The length of the CDR3 is 17 residues. In DNA form, the CDR3 reads TGCGCCAGCAGCCAAGAACCGACAGCCCCTGGGGCCAACGTCCTGACTTTC. It yields the protein CASSQEPTAPGANVLTF.

The chain is built from TRBV7-3 and TRBJ2-7; 7 bases match TRBD2. Germline loops: CDR1 SGHTA, CDR2 FQGTGA. This CDR3 comprises 16 residues. V dropped 6 bases and J dropped 0; count of bases not matched to a gene: 11. The CDR3 protein is CASRFLTSSLSYEQYF. As DNA, the CDR3 is TGTGCCAGCAGATTTCTGACTAGCTCCCTCTCCTACGAGCAGTACTTC.

This clone was found once. The chain recombines TRBV24-1 with TRBJ1-2, with 8 bases lining up with TRBD1. The CDR3 runs 14 residues. V gave up 4 bases and J gave up 4 bases; unmatched junction bases: 4. Germline-derived CDR1 and CDR2 are KGHDR and SFDVKD. CDR3 loop: CATSDTGTGYGYTF. In DNA form, the CDR3 reads TGTGCCACCAGTGACACCGGGACAGGCTATGGCTACACCTTC.

The chain joins TRBV5-4 to TRBJ2-1, with TRBD1 matching 8 bases. The germline gives CDR1 SGHNT, CDR2 YYREEE (reference sequence). The CDR3 is made up of 18 amino acids. The junction had 23 bases not matched to a gene; V was cut back by 6 bases and J by 9 bases. CDR3 residues: CASTLDAGGGSGFGEQFF. CDR3 DNA sequence: TGTGCCAGCACCCTCGACGCAGGGGGCGGAAGCGGGTTTGGTGAGCAGTTCTTC.

The chain links TRBV7-2 to TRBJ1-5, with D uncertain. Per germline, CDR1 SGHTA and CDR2 FQGNSA. The V gene lost 5 bases and the J gene lost 2 bases, with 13 bases spanning the gap. CDR3 size: 15 residues. As DNA, the CDR3 is TGTGCCAGCAGCCCCCCAGGCCCAGGCAATCAGCCCCAGCATTTT. Encoded protein: CASSPPGPGNQPQHF.

This clone was observed once. The V call is TRBV11-2, the J call TRBJ2-1; D unclear. The CDR3 loop spans 13 amino acids. In germline, CDR1 is SGHAT, CDR2 FQNNGV. V dropped 7 bases and J dropped 6 bases, with 13 bases sitting between them. CDR3 region: CASTLPGGNEQFF. The CDR3, as DNA: TGTGCCAGCACCCTTCCAGGCGGCAATGAGCAGTTCTTC.

The chain combines TRBV3-1 (or the pseudogene TRBV3-2) with TRBJ2-5; no reliable D call. Trimming stripped 0 bases from V and 5 bases from J, with 4 bases between. The CDR3 spans 12 residues. Germline lookup yields CDR1 LGHDT and CDR2 YNNKEL (reference sequence). CDR3 nucleotide sequence: TGTGCCAGCAGCCAAGATAGGGAGACCCAGTACTTC. It codes for CASSQDRETQYF.

The V gene is TRBV15, the J gene TRBJ1-5; perhaps TRBD1 as D (5 bases). The CDR3 has 14 residues. V lost 3 bases and J lost 7, with 13 bases in between. CDR1 and CDR2 from the germline V gene are LNHNV and YYDKDF (reference sequence). CDR3 region: CATSSDGSGQPQHF. The CDR3 DNA reads TGTGCCACCAGCAGTGACGGATCAGGGCAGCCCCAGCATTTT.

This chain joins TRBV6-6 and TRBJ1-6, with TRBD1 identical over 8 bases. Trimming removed 6 bases from V and 1 base from J; junction bases left unmatched: 8. The CDR3 is 17 amino acids. Germline assignment: CDR1 MNHNY and CDR2 SVGAGI (reference sequence). CDR3 protein: CASRRQGSRSYNSPLHF. CDR3 nucleotides: TGTGCCAGCAGGCGACAGGGGTCAAGATCCTATAATTCACCCCTCCACTTT.

The rearrangement uses TRBV6-2 or TRBV6-3 and TRBJ2-7; D perhaps matches TRBD1 (5 bases). The V and J ends lost 4 bases and 4 bases respectively, with 11 bases between them. The germline CDR1 and CDR2 sequences are MNHEY and SVGEGT. The CDR3 extends over 13 amino acids. CDR3: CASSFRTNYEQYF. The CDR3 DNA is TGTGCCAGCAGTTTTAGGACAAATTACGAGCAGTACTTC.

This chain connects TRBV11-2 to TRBJ2-5, with D perhaps TRBD1 (5 bases). Germline CDR1 SGHAT, CDR2 FQNNGV. Trimming pared 5 bases from V and 2 bases from J, leaving 15 bases between. There are 15 residues in the CDR3. CDR3 sequence: CASSPPRQLQETQYF. CDR3 nucleotide sequence: TGTGCCAGCAGCCCCCCACGACAGTTACAAGAGACCCAGTACTTC.